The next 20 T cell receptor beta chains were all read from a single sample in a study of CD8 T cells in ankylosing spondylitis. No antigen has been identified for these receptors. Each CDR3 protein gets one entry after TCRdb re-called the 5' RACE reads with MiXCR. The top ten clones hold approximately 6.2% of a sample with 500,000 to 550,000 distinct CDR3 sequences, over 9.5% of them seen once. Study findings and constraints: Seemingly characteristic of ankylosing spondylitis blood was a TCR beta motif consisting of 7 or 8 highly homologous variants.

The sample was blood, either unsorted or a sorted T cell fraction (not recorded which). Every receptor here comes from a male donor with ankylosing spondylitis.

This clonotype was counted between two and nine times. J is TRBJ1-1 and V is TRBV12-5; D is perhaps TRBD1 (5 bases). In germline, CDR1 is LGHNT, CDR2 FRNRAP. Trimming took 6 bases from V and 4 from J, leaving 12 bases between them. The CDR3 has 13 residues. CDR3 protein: CASGGTGSTEAFF. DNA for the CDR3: TGTGCTAGTGGGGGGACGGGTAGCACTGAAGCTTTCTTT. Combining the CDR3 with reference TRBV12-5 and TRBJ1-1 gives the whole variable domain DARVTQTPRHKVTEMGQEVTMRCQPILGHNTVFWYRQTMMQGLELLAYFRNRAPLDDSGMPKDRFSAEMPDATLATLKIQPSEPRDSAVYFCASGGTGSTEAFFGQGTRLTVV.

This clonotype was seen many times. CDR3: CSARDRRGLETQYF. The CDR3 DNA is TGCAGTGCTAGAGATCGCAGGGGGCTAGAGACCCAGTACTTC. The gene calls are TRBV20-1 and TRBJ2-5; 8 nucleotides match TRBD1. V was pared by 0 bases and J by 4 bases, with 4 bases of the junction left unmatched. The V gene's germline CDR1 is DFQATT and CDR2 SNEGSKA (reference sequence). The CDR3 spans 14 residues.

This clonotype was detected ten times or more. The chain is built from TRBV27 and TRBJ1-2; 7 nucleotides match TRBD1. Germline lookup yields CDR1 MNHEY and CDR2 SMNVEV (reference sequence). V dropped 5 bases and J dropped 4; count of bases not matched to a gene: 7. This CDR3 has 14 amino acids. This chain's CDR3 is CASSAPGQSYGYTF. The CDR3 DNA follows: TGTGCCAGCAGTGCGCCGGGACAGTCCTATGGCTACACCTTC.

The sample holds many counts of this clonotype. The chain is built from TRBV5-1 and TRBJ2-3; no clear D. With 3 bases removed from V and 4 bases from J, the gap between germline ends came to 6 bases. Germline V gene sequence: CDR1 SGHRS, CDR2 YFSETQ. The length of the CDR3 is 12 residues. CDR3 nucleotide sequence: TGCGCCAGCAGCTCTGAGGCAGATACGCAGTATTTT. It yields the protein CASSSEADTQYF.

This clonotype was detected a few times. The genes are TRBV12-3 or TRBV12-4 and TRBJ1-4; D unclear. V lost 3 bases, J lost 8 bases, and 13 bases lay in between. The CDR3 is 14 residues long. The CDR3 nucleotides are TGTGCCAGCAGTTTCGCATCCATCGGGGAAAAACTGTTTTTT. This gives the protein CASSFASIGEKLFF.

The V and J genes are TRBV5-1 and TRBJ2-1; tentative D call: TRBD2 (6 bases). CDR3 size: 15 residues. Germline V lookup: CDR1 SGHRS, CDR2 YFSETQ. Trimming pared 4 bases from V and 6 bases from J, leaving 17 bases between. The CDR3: CASSVEVVAANEQFF. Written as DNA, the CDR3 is TGCGCCAGCAGCGTGGAAGTGGTAGCGGCCAATGAGCAGTTCTTC.

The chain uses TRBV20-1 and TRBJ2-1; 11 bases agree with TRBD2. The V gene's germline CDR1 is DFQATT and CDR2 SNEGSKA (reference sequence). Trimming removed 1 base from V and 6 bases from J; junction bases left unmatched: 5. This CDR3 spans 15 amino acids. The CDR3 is CSARAGTSGLNEQFF. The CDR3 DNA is TGCAGTGCTAGAGCCGGGACTAGCGGACTCAATGAGCAGTTCTTC.

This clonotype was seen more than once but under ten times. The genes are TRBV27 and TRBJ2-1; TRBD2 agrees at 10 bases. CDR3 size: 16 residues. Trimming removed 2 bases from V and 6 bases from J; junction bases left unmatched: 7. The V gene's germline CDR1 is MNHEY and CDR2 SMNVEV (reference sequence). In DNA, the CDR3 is TGTGCCAGCAGTTTACGTTCAGCTAGCGGGAGCAATGAGCAGTTCTTC. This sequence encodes CASSLRSASGSNEQFF.

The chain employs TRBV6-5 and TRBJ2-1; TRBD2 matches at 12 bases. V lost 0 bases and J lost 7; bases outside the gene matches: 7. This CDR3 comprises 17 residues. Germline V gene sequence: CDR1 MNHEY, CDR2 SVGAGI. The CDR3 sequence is CASSYSMATSGRNEQFF. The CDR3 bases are TGTGCCAGCAGTTACTCGATGGCGACTAGCGGGAGAAATGAGCAGTTCTTC.

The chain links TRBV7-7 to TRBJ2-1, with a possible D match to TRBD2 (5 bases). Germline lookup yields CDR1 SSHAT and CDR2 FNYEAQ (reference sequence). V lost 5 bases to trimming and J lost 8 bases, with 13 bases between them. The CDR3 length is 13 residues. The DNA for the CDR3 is TGTGCCAGCAGCACGTTCGGGGAAGATGAGCAGTTCTTC. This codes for CASSTFGEDEQFF.

DNA for the CDR3: TGTGCCACCCAACTAAACCGGGACCCCGTGTATACGCAGTATTTT. This gives the protein CATQLNRDPVYTQYF. This chain joins TRBV10-3 and TRBJ2-3; D may correspond to TRBD1 or TRBD2 (5 bases each). Germline CDR1 reads ENHRY; CDR2 reads SYGVKD. V lost 10 bases, J lost 7 bases, and 24 bases lay in between. The CDR3 sequence is 15 residues long.

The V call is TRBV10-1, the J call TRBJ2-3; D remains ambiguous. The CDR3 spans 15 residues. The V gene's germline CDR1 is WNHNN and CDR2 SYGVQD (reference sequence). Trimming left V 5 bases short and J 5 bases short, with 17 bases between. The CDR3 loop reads CASSSNDPFGDTQYF. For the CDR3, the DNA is TGCGCCAGCAGTTCCAACGACCCTTTTGGAGATACGCAGTATTTT.

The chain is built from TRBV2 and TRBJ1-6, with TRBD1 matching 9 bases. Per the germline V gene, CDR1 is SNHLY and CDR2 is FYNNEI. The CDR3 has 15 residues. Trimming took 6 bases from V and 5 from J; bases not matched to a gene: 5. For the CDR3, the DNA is TGTGCCAGCAGCAAGGGACAGGGCCATAATTCACCCCTCCACTTT. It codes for CASSKGQGHNSPLHF. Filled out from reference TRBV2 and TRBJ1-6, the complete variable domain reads EPEVTQTPSHQVTQMGQEVILRCVPISNHLYFYWYRQILGQKVEFLVSFYNNEISEKSEIFDDQFSVERPDGSNFTLKIRSTKLEDSAMYFCASSKGQGHNSPLHFGNGTRLTVT.

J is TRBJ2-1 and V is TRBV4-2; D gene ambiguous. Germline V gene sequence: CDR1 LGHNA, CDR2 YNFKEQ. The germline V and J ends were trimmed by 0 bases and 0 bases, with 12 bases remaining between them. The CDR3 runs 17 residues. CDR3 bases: TGTGCCAGCAGCCAAGATAGCAACGGGCTCTCCTACAATGAGCAGTTCTTC. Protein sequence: CASSQDSNGLSYNEQFF.

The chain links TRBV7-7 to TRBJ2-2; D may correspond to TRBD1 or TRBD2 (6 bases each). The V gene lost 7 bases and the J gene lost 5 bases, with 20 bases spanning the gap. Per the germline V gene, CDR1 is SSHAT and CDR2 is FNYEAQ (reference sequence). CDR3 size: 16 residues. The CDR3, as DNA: TGTGCCAGCACCCCCAGAGGGGGAGGTCGGACCGGGGAGCTGTTTTTT. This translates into CASTPRGGGRTGELFF. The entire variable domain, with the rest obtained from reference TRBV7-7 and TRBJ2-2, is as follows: GAGVSQSPRYKVTKRGQDVTLRCDPISSHATLYWYQQALGQGPEFLTYFNYEAQPDKSGLPSDRFSAERPEGSISTLTIQRTEQRDSAMYRCASTPRGGGRTGELFFGEGSRLTVL.

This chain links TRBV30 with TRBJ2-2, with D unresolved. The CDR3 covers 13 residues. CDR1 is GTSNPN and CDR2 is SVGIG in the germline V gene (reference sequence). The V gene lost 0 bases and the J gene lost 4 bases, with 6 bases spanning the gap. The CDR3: CAWSVSATGELFF. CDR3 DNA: TGTGCCTGGAGTGTTTCTGCCACCGGGGAGCTGTTTTTT.

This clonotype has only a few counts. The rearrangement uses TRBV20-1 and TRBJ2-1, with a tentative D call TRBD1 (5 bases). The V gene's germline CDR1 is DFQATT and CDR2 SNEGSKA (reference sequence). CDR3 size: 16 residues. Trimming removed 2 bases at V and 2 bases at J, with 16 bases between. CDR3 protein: CSARPIARAPYNEQFF. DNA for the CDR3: TGCAGTGCTAGACCGATCGCCAGGGCCCCCTACAATGAGCAGTTCTTC.

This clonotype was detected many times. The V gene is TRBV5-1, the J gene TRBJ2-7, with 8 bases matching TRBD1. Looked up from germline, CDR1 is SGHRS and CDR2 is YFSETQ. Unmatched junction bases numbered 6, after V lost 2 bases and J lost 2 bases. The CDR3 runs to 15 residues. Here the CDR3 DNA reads TGCGCCAGCAGCTTAGCAGGGGGCGCAGCCTACGAGCAGTACTTC. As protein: CASSLAGGAAYEQYF.

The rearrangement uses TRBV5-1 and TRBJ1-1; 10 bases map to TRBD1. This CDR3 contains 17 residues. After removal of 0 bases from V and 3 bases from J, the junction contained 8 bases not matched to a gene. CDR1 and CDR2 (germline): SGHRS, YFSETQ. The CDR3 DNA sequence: TGCGCCAGCAGCTTGGCGACAGGGGGCGAGGTGGACACTGAAGCTTTCTTT. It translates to CASSLATGGEVDTEAFF.

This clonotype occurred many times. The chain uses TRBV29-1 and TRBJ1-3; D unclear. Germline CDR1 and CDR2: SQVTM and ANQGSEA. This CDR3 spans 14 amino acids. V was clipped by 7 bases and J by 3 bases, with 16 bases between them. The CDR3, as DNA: TGCAGCGCGTACAGCCTGCTGAGTGGAAACACCATATATTTT. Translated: CSAYSLLSGNTIYF. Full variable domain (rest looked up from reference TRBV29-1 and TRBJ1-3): SAVISQKPSRDICQRGTSLTIQCQVDSQVTMMFWYRQQPGQSLTLIATANQGSEATYESGFVIDKFPISRPNLTFSTLTVSNMSPEDSSIYLCSAYSLLSGNTIYFGEGSWLTVV.